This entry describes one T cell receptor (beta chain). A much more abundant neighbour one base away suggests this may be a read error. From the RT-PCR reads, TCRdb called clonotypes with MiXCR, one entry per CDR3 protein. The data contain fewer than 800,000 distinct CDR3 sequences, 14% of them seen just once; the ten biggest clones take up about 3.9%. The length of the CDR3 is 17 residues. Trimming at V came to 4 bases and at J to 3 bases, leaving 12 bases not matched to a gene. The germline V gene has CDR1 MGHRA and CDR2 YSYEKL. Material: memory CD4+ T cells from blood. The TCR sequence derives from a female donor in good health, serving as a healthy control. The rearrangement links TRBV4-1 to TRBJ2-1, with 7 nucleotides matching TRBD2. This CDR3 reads CASSPWTRGPGYNEQFF. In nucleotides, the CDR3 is TGCGCCAGCAGCCCCTGGACTAGAGGGCCTGGCTACAATGAGCAGTTCTTC.